This entry lists 27 T cell receptor beta chains sequenced from one sample in a study of identical twins. Each CDR3 protein is one row after TCRdb ran MiXCR on the 5' RACE reads. The sample yields about 530,000 distinct CDR3 sequences, more than 20% seen once. The same sample was also studied in work on yellow fever vaccine responses in identical twins.

Sequenced material: CD4+ T cells sorted from blood. The receptors shown here come from a woman younger than 35 in good health.

At least ten counts were recorded for this clonotype. The J gene is TRBJ2-1, the V gene TRBV20-1; D is unclear. From germline, CDR1 is DFQATT and CDR2 SNEGSKA (reference sequence). CDR3 length: 15 amino acids. With 0 bases removed from V and 9 bases from J, the gap between germline ends came to 18 bases. CDR3 nucleotide sequence: TGCAGTGCTAGAGAGGGCAGCCTATCTGGGGTTGAGCAGTTCTTC. As protein: CSAREGSLSGVEQFF.

The chain recombines TRBV19 with TRBJ1-2; D not resolved. The CDR3 runs to 13 residues. The V gene lost 0 bases and the J gene lost 7 bases, with 9 bases spanning the gap. Per the germline V gene, CDR1 is LNHDA and CDR2 is SQIVND (reference sequence). The CDR3 DNA sequence: TGTGCCAGTAGTATAGATCGTCGTTTTGGCTACACCTTC. Translating it yields CASSIDRRFGYTF.

This clonotype has a handful of counts. The genes are TRBV3-1 and TRBJ1-1; no reliable D call. The CDR3 loop spans 12 amino acids. Trimming took 4 bases from V and 4 from J, leaving 7 bases between them. Per the germline V gene, CDR1 is LGHDT and CDR2 is YNNKEL (reference sequence). This chain's CDR3 is CASSLGFTEAFF. CDR3 bases: TGTGCCAGCAGCCTAGGGTTCACTGAAGCTTTCTTT.

The chain carries TRBV11-2 and TRBJ2-1; 10 bases line up with TRBD2. The CDR3 is 15 amino acids. V gave up 5 bases and J gave up 7 bases; unmatched junction bases: 8. Per the germline V gene, CDR1 is SGHAT and CDR2 is FQNNGV. The CDR3 loop reads CASSPPGLALNEQFF. CDR3 DNA: TGTGCCAGCAGCCCCCCGGGACTAGCGTTGAATGAGCAGTTCTTC.

The gene calls are TRBV18 and TRBJ2-1, with TRBD2 matching over 11 bases. Germline V gives CDR1 KGHSH, CDR2 LQKENI. The length of the CDR3 is 17 residues. V trimming: 3 bases; J trimming: 6 bases; junction bases outside the gene matches: 10. CDR3 DNA: TGTGCCAGCTCACCTCCACTAGCGGGAGTGAAGAGCAATGAGCAGTTCTTC. It translates to CASSPPLAGVKSNEQFF.

Only one count was recorded for this clonotype. Mismatch with germline at one junction end may stem from a read error. The chain uses TRBV7-9 and TRBJ2-7; the match to TRBD2 covers 10 bases. Germline V gene data show CDR1 as SEHNR and CDR2 as FQNEAQ (reference sequence). This CDR3 comprises 15 residues. The CDR3 sequence is CASSLLSGRPYEKYF. CDR3 DNA: TGTGCCAGCAGCTTACTTAGCGGGAGGCCCTACGAGAAGTACTTC.

The chain's CDR3 is CASEGGTSVTDTQYF. The CDR3, as DNA: TGTGCCAGCGAAGGGGGGACTAGCGTGACAGATACGCAGTATTTT. J is TRBJ2-3 and V is TRBV2; TRBD2 agrees at 10 bases. Looked up from germline, CDR1 is SNHLY and CDR2 is FYNNEI. The J segment lost 3 bases and the V segment lost 8 bases, leaving 8 bases of the junction unmatched. The CDR3 contains 15 residues. The full variable domain, its missing parts supplied by reference TRBV2 and TRBJ2-3, is EPEVTQTPSHQVTQMGQEVILRCVPISNHLYFYWYRQILGQKVEFLVSFYNNEISEKSEIFDDQFSVERPDGSNFTLKIRSTKLEDSAMYFCASEGGTSVTDTQYFGPGTRLTVL.

The gene calls are TRBV13 and TRBJ2-7, with D perhaps matching TRBD1 (6 bases). V lost 6 bases to trimming and J lost 3 bases, with 12 bases between them. The CDR3 loop spans 13 amino acids. Per germline, CDR1 PRHDT and CDR2 FYEKMQ (reference sequence). Here the CDR3 DNA reads TGTGCCAGCAGACTTACAGGGATCTACGAGCAGTACTTC. Translation: CASRLTGIYEQYF.

This clonotype was seen a few times. The genes are TRBV7-3 and TRBJ2-1; the match to TRBD1 covers 9 bases. CDR1 and CDR2 from the germline V gene are SGHTA and FQGTGA. The CDR3 is 15 residues long. Germline trimming cut 5 bases from V and 9 bases from J; bases unmatched to any gene: 11. In DNA, the CDR3 is TGTGCCAGCAGCCTAGAAGGGACAGGGTTGGGTGAGCAGTTCTTC. Translating gives CASSLEGTGLGEQFF. Full variable domain (rest looked up from reference TRBV7-3 and TRBJ2-1): GAGVSQTPSNKVTEKGKYVELRCDPISGHTALYWYRQSLGQGPEFLIYFQGTGAADDSGLPNDRFFAVRPEGSVSTLKIQRTERGDSAVYLCASSLEGTGLGEQFFGPGTRLTVL.

The chain couples TRBV13 to TRBJ2-1; D gene uncertain. CDR1 and CDR2 (germline): PRHDT, FYEKMQ (reference sequence). The CDR3 covers 14 residues. V was cut by 7 bases and J by 0 bases, with 10 bases left in between. The CDR3 here is CASIKISSYNEQFF. The CDR3, as DNA: TGTGCCAGCATAAAGATTAGCTCCTACAATGAGCAGTTCTTC.

This clonotype appeared a few times. This chain uses TRBV20-1 with TRBJ2-5, with TRBD1 as a possible D gene (6 bases). The germline V and J ends were trimmed by 5 bases and 2 bases, with 18 bases remaining between them. The CDR3 consists of 15 residues. Germline V lookup: CDR1 DFQATT, CDR2 SNEGSKA (reference sequence). The CDR3 DNA is TGCAGTGCTTTCCCCCCTAGGGACAATCAAGAGACCCAGTACTTC. Its protein product is CSAFPPRDNQETQYF.

The chain has TRBV27 and TRBJ2-1, with 13 bases that match TRBD2. After removal of 7 bases from V and 7 bases from J, the junction contained 7 bases not matched to a gene. Germline assignment: CDR1 MNHEY and CDR2 SMNVEV (reference sequence). CDR3 length equals 15 residues. The CDR3, as DNA: TGTGCCAGCATCTTACTAGCGGGGGGGCGGAATGAGCAGTTCTTC. Its translation: CASILLAGGRNEQFF.

Many counts were recorded for this clonotype. The rearrangement uses TRBV7-3 and TRBJ2-2; no definite D call. V gave up 5 bases and J gave up 1 base, with 8 bases separating them. The CDR3 runs 14 residues. Germline CDR1 and CDR2: SGHTA and FQGTGA. CDR3 protein: CASSPRQNTGELFF. CDR3 DNA: TGTGCCAGCAGCCCGAGACAGAACACCGGGGAGCTGTTTTTT.

This chain joins TRBV5-5 and TRBJ1-1; no definite D call. The ends were cut back, 1 base at V and 1 base at J, with 11 bases in the middle. This CDR3 is built from 15 residues. CDR1 SGHKS and CDR2 YYEKEE come from the germline V gene (reference sequence). The CDR3 nucleotides read TGTGCCAGCAGCTTGATCCGGGTCGGGAACACTGAAGCTTTCTTT. It yields the protein CASSLIRVGNTEAFF.

The chain carries TRBV10-3 and TRBJ1-1; D unresolved. The ends were cut back, 4 bases at V and 0 bases at J, with 6 bases in the middle. The V gene's germline CDR1 is ENHRY and CDR2 SYGVKD. The CDR3 has 13 amino acids. The DNA of the CDR3 is TGTGCCATCAGTGCTCTGATGAACACTGAAGCTTTCTTT. It specifies CAISALMNTEAFF.

The V gene is TRBV5-1, the J gene TRBJ2-5, with TRBD1 identical over 7 bases. CDR1 and CDR2 from the germline V gene are SGHRS and YFSETQ. The length of the CDR3 is 15 residues. V lost 5 bases to trimming and J lost 9 bases; unmatched junction nucleotides: 16. The CDR3 region has the DNA TGCGCCAGCAGTCAGCGAGACAGGGCAGGGGAGTCCCAGTACTTC. It is translated as CASSQRDRAGESQYF. The variable domain in full, with the rest retrieved from reference TRBV5-1 and TRBJ2-5, is KAGVTQTPRYLIKTRGQQVTLSCSPISGHRSVSWYQQTPGQGLQFLFEYFSETQRNKGNFPGRFSGRQFSNSRSEMNVSTLELGDSALYLCASSQRDRAGESQYFGPGTRLLVL.

This clonotype was detected a few times. The chain is built from TRBV12-3 or TRBV12-4 and TRBJ2-3, with D possibly TRBD2 on 6 matching bases. The CDR3 covers 16 residues. The V end was cut by 1 base, the J end by 1 base, with 12 bases between. The CDR3 nucleotides read TGTGCCAGCAGTTTAGGGGGGGTGTTCCGCACAGATACGCAGTATTTT. Its protein product is CASSLGGVFRTDTQYF.

This clonotype occurred a few times. V gene TRBV9 combines with J gene TRBJ2-3, with D unresolved. Trimming shortened V by 0 bases and J by 2 bases, and 16 bases separated the two germline ends. The germline gives CDR1 SGDLS, CDR2 YYNGEE. This CDR3 spans 17 amino acids. The CDR3 loop is CASSVAEQVPSTDTQYF. The CDR3 DNA follows: TGTGCCAGCAGCGTAGCGGAGCAGGTCCCCTCCACAGATACGCAGTATTTT.

The chain couples TRBV6-1 to TRBJ2-7; 7 bases line up with TRBD2. The germline CDR1 and CDR2 sequences are MNHNS and SASEGT. The CDR3 is made up of 14 amino acids. V was clipped by 6 bases and J by 7 bases; unmatched bases: 12. In nucleotides, the CDR3 is TGTGCCAGCAGCCCCGGGAGGCCCCTTGGGGAGCAGTACTTC. It codes for CASSPGRPLGEQYF.

The rearrangement links TRBV20-1 to TRBJ2-5, with 7 bases aligning to TRBD1. Germline CDR1 reads DFQATT; CDR2 reads SNEGSKA (reference sequence). J was trimmed by 9 bases and V by 5 bases; bases with no gene match: 9. CDR3 length: 12 amino acids. CDR3 in amino acids: CSAGRQGEPQYF. The CDR3, as DNA: TGCAGTGCTGGACGACAGGGAGAACCCCAGTACTTC.

This clonotype came up a few times. The genes are TRBV12-3 or TRBV12-4 and TRBJ2-3; TRBD2 matches 14 bases. The junction had 10 bases not matched to a gene; V was cut back by 7 bases and J by 7 bases. The CDR3 covers 16 residues. The CDR3: CASKPGGTSGRHTQYF. The CDR3 DNA reads TGTGCCAGCAAACCCGGGGGGACTAGCGGGAGACATACGCAGTATTTT.

This chain connects TRBV4-2 to TRBJ1-2, with a possible D match to TRBD1 (5 bases). The CDR3 has 15 amino acids. CDR1 is LGHNA and CDR2 is YNFKEQ in the germline V gene. V was trimmed by 1 base and J by 5 bases, leaving 14 bases between them. The CDR3 loop is CASSQAPGTPYGYTF. CDR3 nucleotides: TGTGCCAGCAGCCAAGCGCCCGGGACTCCATATGGCTACACCTTC.

This clonotype was seen more than once but under ten times. This chain joins TRBV5-1 and TRBJ2-7; 9 bases are a match to TRBD1. V lost 4 bases to trimming and J lost 3 bases; unmatched junction nucleotides: 5. The germline V gene has CDR1 SGHRS and CDR2 YFSETQ. There are 14 residues in the CDR3. CDR3 bases: TGCGCCAGCAGCAAGGGACAGGGACTCTACGAGCAGTACTTC. This translates into CASSKGQGLYEQYF.

V usage is TRBV24-1 and J usage is TRBJ2-5; D remains ambiguous. Germline CDR1 reads KGHDR; CDR2 reads SFDVKD. With 6 bases removed from V and 4 bases from J, the gap between germline ends came to 8 bases. The CDR3 loop spans 12 amino acids. CDR3 sequence reads: CATSSSLETQYF. CDR3 sequence (DNA): TGTGCCACCAGTTCATCTCTAGAGACCCAGTACTTC.

This clonotype was observed a handful of times. V gene TRBV3-1 combines with J gene TRBJ1-1; D is ambiguous. Germline-derived CDR1 and CDR2 are LGHDT and YNNKEL (reference sequence). This CDR3 contains 14 residues. Trimming removed 1 base from V and 0 bases from J, with 6 bases in between. The CDR3 region is CASSQGGLNTEAFF. The CDR3 nucleotides are TGTGCCAGCAGCCAAGGTGGATTGAACACTGAAGCTTTCTTT.

This chain links TRBV29-1 with TRBJ2-1, with unresolved D. The CDR3 runs 13 residues. V gave up 4 bases and J gave up 2 bases, with 9 bases separating them. Germline CDR1 reads SQVTM; CDR2 reads ANQGSEA. The CDR3 spells CSVGGNTYNEQFF. CDR3 nucleotides: TGCAGCGTTGGCGGAAATACCTACAATGAGCAGTTCTTC.

This clonotype was counted only a few times. CDR3 nucleotide sequence: TGTGCCAGCAGCTTACCTCCTTTCTTT. Amino acids: CASSLPPFF. The chain joins TRBV11-2 to TRBJ1-1; unclear D gene. Germline values: CDR1 SGHAT, CDR2 FQNNGV. V was shortened by 2 bases and J by 12 bases, with 4 bases between the two germline ends. The CDR3 is 9 amino acids.